This passage covers 24 T cell receptor beta chains from one sample sequenced in a study of blood T cell repertoires in COVID-19. TCRdb's copy holds only in-frame clones and misses some; the assay was immunoSEQ multiplex PCR. The data show under 250,000 clones, with less than 90% seen just once and 2% to 3% held by the top ten. Input material: peripheral blood. These receptor sequences come from a woman aged 70-85 years with active or convalescent COVID-19.

As concerns this clone: Other DNA sequences within the sample encode an identical CDR3. This chain connects TRBV28 to TRBJ1-2; TRBD1 might be the D (6 bases). V was cut by 3 bases and J by 5 bases, with 10 bases left in between. Germline loops: CDR1 MDHEN, CDR2 SYDVKM. CDR3 length: 13 amino acids. For the CDR3, the DNA is TGTGCCAGCAGTTTTGGGGGCGGGTATGGCTACACCTTC. It encodes CASSFGGGYGYTF.

This chain links TRBV3-1 (or the pseudogene TRBV3-2) with TRBJ1-2, with no clear D. The V end lost 4 bases, the J end lost 4 bases, and 13 bases lay between the germline ends. CDR3 length: 14 amino acids. Germline loops: CDR1 LGHDT, CDR2 YNNKEL (reference sequence). CDR3 in DNA: TGTGCCAGCAGCCCTGGCGGGGTGGCCTATGGCTACACCTTC. Translating it yields CASSPGGVAYGYTF.

The CDR3 protein is CASRRTFVSTDTQYF. CDR3 coding DNA: TGCGCCAGCAGGCGGACATTCGTTAGCACAGATACGCAGTATTTT. This rearrangement joins TRBV5-1 to TRBJ2-3; possibly TRBD1 for D (5 bases). The V gene lost 5 bases and the J gene lost 0 bases, with 13 bases spanning the gap. Germline lookup yields CDR1 SGHRS and CDR2 YFSETQ. CDR3 length: 15 residues. Based on the CDR3 plus reference TRBV5-1 and TRBJ2-3, the full variable domain is KAGVTQTPRYLIKTRGQQVTLSCSPISGHRSVSWYQQTPGQGLQFLFEYFSETQRNKGNFPGRFSGRQFSNSRSEMNVSTLELGDSALYLCASRRTFVSTDTQYFGPGTRLTVL.

The chain is built from TRBV5-1 and TRBJ2-3; TRBD1 aligns across 7 bases. The V gene's germline CDR1 is SGHRS and CDR2 YFSETQ. The J segment lost 6 bases and the V segment lost 3 bases, leaving 10 bases of the junction unmatched. This CDR3 spans 15 amino acids. CDR3 sequence reads: CASSSTGAPTDTQYF. As DNA, the CDR3 is TGCGCCAGCAGCTCAACAGGGGCGCCCACGGATACGCAGTATTTT.

The genes are TRBV6-6 and TRBJ1-6; TRBD1 matches 8 bases. The germline gives CDR1 MNHNY, CDR2 SVGAGI (reference sequence). J lost 7 bases, V lost 4 bases, and 3 bases had no gene match. This CDR3 has 14 amino acids. The CDR3 DNA is TGTGCCAGCAGTTCCACAGGGGGGAATTCACCCCTCCACTTT. Amino acid sequence: CASSSTGGNSPLHF.

The chain is built from TRBV2 and TRBJ1-5; D call uncertain. The CDR3 extends over 12 amino acids. CDR1 and CDR2 from the germline V gene are SNHLY and FYNNEI. Deletions cut 7 bases from V and 9 bases from J, with 13 bases between. CDR3 coding DNA: TGTGCCAGCACTGCCCCCCCTATGCCCCAGCATTTT. Protein product: CASTAPPMPQHF.

J is TRBJ1-4 and V is TRBV15; a possible D gene is TRBD1 (6 bases). Germline CDR1 is LNHNV and CDR2 is YYDKDF (reference sequence). The CDR3 spans 14 residues. V dropped 9 bases and J dropped 4 bases, with 15 bases sitting between them. CDR3 sequence reads: CATSRGGGNEKLFF. CDR3 sequence (DNA): TGTGCCACAAGCCGGGGAGGGGGTAATGAAAAACTGTTTTTT.

The V and J genes are TRBV28 and TRBJ2-3; TRBD2 aligns across 13 bases. The CDR3 runs to 17 residues. The germline V gene encodes CDR1 MDHEN and CDR2 SYDVKM. The ends lost 5 bases at V and 2 bases at J; junction bases unmatched: 7. The CDR3 sequence is CASSPTSGRDITDTQYF. The DNA of the CDR3 is TGTGCCAGCAGTCCAACTAGCGGGAGGGATATCACAGATACGCAGTATTTT.

The chain recombines TRBV5-1 with TRBJ1-1, with D possibly being TRBD1 (5 bases). The CDR3 length is 15 residues. Per the germline V gene, CDR1 is SGHRS and CDR2 is YFSETQ. With 4 bases removed from V and 2 bases from J, the gap between germline ends came to 15 bases. The CDR3 region is CASSTGMVSNTEAFF. CDR3 nucleotides: TGCGCCAGCAGCACAGGAATGGTGAGTAACACTGAAGCTTTCTTT.

J is TRBJ1-2 and V is TRBV27; D gene uncertain. Per germline, CDR1 MNHEY and CDR2 SMNVEV (reference sequence). CDR3 length: 14 amino acids. The ends were cut back, 5 bases at V and 6 bases at J, with 16 bases in the middle. The CDR3 reads CASSLYYGGDGYTF. CDR3 bases: TGTGCCAGCAGTCTTTATTACGGAGGAGATGGCTACACCTTC.

The chain links TRBV13 to TRBJ2-7; TRBD2 matches 8 bases. After removal of 5 bases from V and 9 bases from J, the junction contained 9 bases not matched to a gene. Germline V gene data show CDR1 as PRHDT and CDR2 as FYEKMQ (reference sequence). The CDR3 is 13 amino acids. The CDR3 here is CASSPPGGGRQYF. The DNA for the CDR3 is TGTGCCAGCAGCCCACCCGGGGGGGGAAGGCAGTACTTC.

The CDR3 spells CASSYLTGTGELFF. The DNA for the CDR3 is TGTGCCAGCAGTTACCTGACGGGTACCGGGGAGCTGTTTTTT. V gene TRBV6-6 combines with J gene TRBJ2-2; D is undetermined. The length of the CDR3 is 14 residues. Germline CDR1 reads MNHNY; CDR2 reads SVGAGI (reference sequence). V lost 2 bases, J lost 5 bases, and 9 bases lay in between.

This clone was recorded many times. The chain couples TRBV7-6 to TRBJ2-7, with 10 nucleotides matching TRBD1. The V gene end was trimmed by 5 bases and the J gene end by 5 bases; junction bases not matched to a gene: 9. Germline CDR1 reads SGHVS; CDR2 reads FNYEAQ. The CDR3 consists of 15 residues. The CDR3 DNA is TGTGCCAGCAGCACATTGACGGACAGGGGGGACGAGCAGTACTTC. Amino acids: CASSTLTDRGDEQYF.

CDR3 nucleotides: TGTGCCAGCAGCTTAGTCGGGATCCTTAATGAAAAACTGTTTTTT. Translation: CASSLVGILNEKLFF. The chain links TRBV11-2 to TRBJ1-4; no clear D. The CDR3 sequence is 15 residues long. From germline, CDR1 is SGHAT and CDR2 FQNNGV. The V end lost 1 base, the J end lost 4 bases, and 10 bases lay between the germline ends.

V usage is TRBV28 and J usage is TRBJ2-1; 11 bases agree with TRBD2. Germline loops: CDR1 MDHEN, CDR2 SYDVKM. J gave up 7 bases and V 4 bases, and 9 bases lay outside the gene matches. The length of the CDR3 is 16 residues. This CDR3 reads CASSSGVAGGRNEQFF. Here the CDR3 DNA reads TGTGCCAGCAGTTCCGGGGTAGCGGGAGGGAGGAATGAGCAGTTCTTC.

This CDR3 reads CASSLVADRGYGYTF. The CDR3, as DNA: TGTGCCAGCAGCTTAGTCGCGGACAGGGGCTATGGCTACACCTTC. The chain carries TRBV11-2 and TRBJ1-2; 9 positions agree with TRBD1. Unmatched junction bases numbered 4, after V lost 1 base and J lost 4 bases. The V gene's germline CDR1 is SGHAT and CDR2 FQNNGV. The CDR3 runs 15 residues.

The J gene is TRBJ2-1, the V gene TRBV3-1 (or the pseudogene TRBV3-2); D uncertain. Trimming pared 1 base from V and 12 bases from J, leaving 10 bases between. The CDR3 is made up of 12 amino acids. CDR1 is LGHDT and CDR2 is YNNKEL in the germline V gene (reference sequence). The CDR3, as DNA: TGTGCCAGCAGCCAAGGACGGAGTGGGCAGTTCTTC. It encodes CASSQGRSGQFF.

The chain couples TRBV27 to TRBJ2-7; 8 positions agree with TRBD2. With 0 bases clipped from V and 7 bases from J, the junction kept 8 bases outside the gene matches. The CDR3 has 15 amino acids. Germline values: CDR1 MNHEY, CDR2 SMNVEV (reference sequence). The CDR3 is CASSLSGTSSGEQYF. The CDR3 bases are TGTGCCAGCAGTTTATCTGGGACTAGTTCGGGGGAGCAGTACTTC.

The chain couples TRBV12-3 or TRBV12-4 to TRBJ1-3, with D uncertain. The CDR3 contains 12 residues. The V end was cut by 3 bases, the J end by 6 bases, with 6 bases between. CDR3 sequence: CASSFSPNTIYF. The DNA of the CDR3 is TGTGCCAGCAGTTTCTCCCCAAACACCATATATTTT.

The gene calls are TRBV24-1 and TRBJ1-5; D uncertain. V lost 5 bases and J lost 4, with 5 bases in between. The germline V gene encodes CDR1 KGHDR and CDR2 SFDVKD. The CDR3 covers 12 residues. The CDR3 DNA sequence: TGTGCCACCAGTGGCGTGAATCAGCCCCAGCATTTT. Protein product: CATSGVNQPQHF.

The CDR3 DNA sequence: TGTGCCAGCAGCAACGGTCCAGGGGGCGGCTATGGCTACACCTTC. Residues: CASSNGPGGGYGYTF. The chain couples TRBV21-1 to TRBJ1-2; the D call in the table, TRBD1, was not verified against the DNA. TRBV21-1 is noted as a pseudogene. The CDR3 consists of 15 residues.

This chain links TRBV11-2 with TRBJ2-3; a possible D gene is TRBD2 (7 bases). The germline V gene has CDR1 SGHAT and CDR2 FQNNGV. This CDR3 is 16 amino acids long. Deletions cut 1 base from V and 5 bases from J, with 16 bases between. The CDR3 DNA reads as TGTGCCAGCAGCTTAGGGGCCCGGGGGGCGATAGATACGCAGTATTTT. Amino acid sequence: CASSLGARGAIDTQYF.

This clone was seen once. The genes are TRBV19 and TRBJ2-2, with 8 bases fitting TRBD1. Germline V gene lookup returns CDR1 LNHDA and CDR2 SQIVND (reference sequence). V shed 5 bases and J 3 bases; nucleotides not matched to a gene: 8. The CDR3 sequence is 16 residues long. The CDR3 nucleotides read TGTGCCAGTAGTCTCACCGCGGGACAGGACACCGGGGAGCTGTTTTTT. Amino acids: CASSLTAGQDTGELFF.

This clone has more than one count but fewer than ten. The J gene is TRBJ1-1, the V gene TRBV5-4; no firm D call. CDR3 length: 13 residues. V was clipped by 8 bases and J by 1 base, with 12 bases between them. From germline, CDR1 is SGHNT and CDR2 YYREEE (reference sequence). The CDR3 region is CASQGRENTEAFF. The CDR3 DNA sequence: TGTGCCAGTCAAGGACGGGAGAACACTGAAGCTTTCTTT.